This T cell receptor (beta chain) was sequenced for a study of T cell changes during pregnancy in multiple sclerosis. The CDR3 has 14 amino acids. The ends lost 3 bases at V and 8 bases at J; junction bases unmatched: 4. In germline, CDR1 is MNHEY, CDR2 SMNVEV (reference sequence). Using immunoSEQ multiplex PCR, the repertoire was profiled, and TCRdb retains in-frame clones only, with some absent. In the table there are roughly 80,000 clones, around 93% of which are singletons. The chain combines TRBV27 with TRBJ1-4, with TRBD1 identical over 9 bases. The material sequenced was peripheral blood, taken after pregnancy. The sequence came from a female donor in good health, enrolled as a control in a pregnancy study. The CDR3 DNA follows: TGTGCCAGCAGTTTTTATGGACAGGGGGAAAAACTGTTTTTT. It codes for CASSFYGQGEKLFF.